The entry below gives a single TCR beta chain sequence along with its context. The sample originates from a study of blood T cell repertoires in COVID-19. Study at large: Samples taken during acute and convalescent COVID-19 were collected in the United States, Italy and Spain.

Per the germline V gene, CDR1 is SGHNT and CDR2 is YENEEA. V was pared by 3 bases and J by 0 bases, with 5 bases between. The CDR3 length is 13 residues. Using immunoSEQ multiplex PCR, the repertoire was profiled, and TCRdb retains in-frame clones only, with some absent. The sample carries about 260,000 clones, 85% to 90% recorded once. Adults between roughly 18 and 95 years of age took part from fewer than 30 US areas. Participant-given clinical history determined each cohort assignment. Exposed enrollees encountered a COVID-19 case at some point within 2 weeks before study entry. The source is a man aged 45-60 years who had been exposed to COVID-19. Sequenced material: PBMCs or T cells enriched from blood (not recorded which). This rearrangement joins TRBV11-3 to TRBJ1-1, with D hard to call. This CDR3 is CASSFQLNTEAFF. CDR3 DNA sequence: TGTGCCAGCAGCTTTCAATTGAACACTGAAGCTTTCTTT.